A single sample gave rise to the 18 T cell receptor beta chains below, sequenced in a study of blood T cell repertoires in COVID-19. Profiling relied on immunoSEQ multiplex PCR, and the TCRdb table lists in-frame clones only, not all of them. The data hold 170,000 or so clones, with roughly 85% observed a single time. The material sequenced was peripheral blood. The receptor source for this set is a woman in her 70s with acute or convalescent COVID-19.

This chain uses TRBV12-3 or TRBV12-4 with TRBJ1-5; D might be TRBD1 (6 bases). Trimming took off 5 bases at V and 11 bases at J, with 16 bases between the two ends. This CDR3 spans 13 amino acids. The CDR3 DNA reads TGTGCCAGCAGTCGCGGACAGTTTAGGTCCCAGCATTTT. It codes for CASSRGQFRSQHF.

The chain couples TRBV2 to TRBJ2-6; 11 bases align to TRBD1. Germline CDR1 SNHLY, CDR2 FYNNEI. Unmatched junction bases numbered 5, after V lost 6 bases and J lost 4 bases. The CDR3 is made up of 16 amino acids. In DNA form, the CDR3 reads TGTGCCAGCAGCCGGGACAGGGGGGCAGGGGCCAACGTCCTGACTTTC. Its translation: CASSRDRGAGANVLTF.

The gene calls are TRBV2 and TRBJ2-1; 7 nucleotides match TRBD2. The V and J ends lost 6 bases and 2 bases, in that order; junction bases with no gene match: 10. This CDR3 spans 16 amino acids. Looked up from germline, CDR1 is SNHLY and CDR2 is FYNNEI. In DNA, the CDR3 is TGTGCCAGCAGCAGCATAAACCGGGAGGCCTACAATGAGCAGTTCTTC. It codes for CASSSINREAYNEQFF.

The rearrangement joins TRBV20-1 to TRBJ2-1; 8 bases agree with TRBD2. This CDR3 spans 12 amino acids. Trimming at V came to 3 bases and at J to 7 bases, leaving 2 bases not matched to a gene. Germline CDR1 and CDR2: DFQATT and SNEGSKA (reference sequence). The CDR3 nucleotides read TGCAGTGCTAGTCGGGAGGGAAATGAGCAGTTCTTC. This codes for CSASREGNEQFF.

This clone was seen only once. The chain carries TRBV5-1 and TRBJ2-3; 9 bases are shared with TRBD2. V lost 4 bases and J lost 1; bases outside the gene matches: 13. This CDR3 comprises 18 residues. The germline gives CDR1 SGHRS, CDR2 YFSETQ. The CDR3 is CASSTLLAGYPGTDTQYF. Here the CDR3 DNA reads TGCGCCAGCAGCACGCTACTAGCGGGCTACCCTGGCACAGATACGCAGTATTTT.

The chain joins TRBV7-8 to TRBJ2-6; 10 bases are shared with TRBD2. CDR1 is SGHVS and CDR2 is FQNEAQ in the germline V gene. The CDR3 extends over 18 amino acids. V lost 1 base to trimming and J lost 0 bases; unmatched junction nucleotides: 3. The CDR3 loop is CASSLGTSGFSGANVLTF. Here the CDR3 DNA reads TGTGCCAGCAGCTTAGGGACTAGCGGCTTCTCTGGGGCCAACGTCCTGACTTTC.

This clone was seen a few times. This chain connects TRBV6-4 to TRBJ1-5, with 9 bases that match TRBD1. The germline V gene has CDR1 MRHNA and CDR2 SNTAGT. The CDR3 runs to 13 residues. After removal of 4 bases from V and 9 bases from J, the junction contained 4 bases not matched to a gene. DNA for the CDR3: TGTGCCAGCAGTGCCGAGACAGGGGGGCCCCAGCATTTT. It is translated as CASSAETGGPQHF.

The chain carries TRBV21-1 and TRBJ2-7; TRBD2 is the table's D call and was not checked against the DNA. TRBV21-1 has pseudogene status. The CDR3 covers 12 residues. The CDR3, as DNA: TGTGCCCCATTCGGGGGAACCTACGAGCAGTACTTC. This codes for CAPFGGTYEQYF.

The table lists this clone with a few counts. This rearrangement joins TRBV18 to TRBJ2-1; maybe TRBD1 (6 bases). Germline-derived CDR1 and CDR2 are KGHSH and LQKENI. V dropped 6 bases and J dropped 8 bases, with 20 bases sitting between them. This CDR3 is 15 amino acids long. The CDR3, as DNA: TGTGCCAGCTCTGAACAGGGCCAAACCTGGGATGAGCAGTTCTTC. It is translated as CASSEQGQTWDEQFF.

The V and J genes are TRBV9 and TRBJ2-3, with 10 bases lining up with TRBD2. The CDR3 length is 17 residues. The V gene's germline CDR1 is SGDLS and CDR2 YYNGEE. J lost 2 bases, V lost 4 bases, and 10 bases had no gene match. CDR3 amino acids: CASSPRVLAGITDTQYF. The CDR3 nucleotides read TGTGCCAGCAGCCCCAGGGTACTAGCGGGAATCACAGATACGCAGTATTTT.

This clone was seen a handful of times. CDR3 loop: CASSGLAGGTGELFF. Written as DNA, the CDR3 is TGCGCCAGCTCGGGACTAGCGGGAGGCACCGGGGAGCTGTTTTTT. This sequence joins TRBV10-1 and TRBJ2-2; TRBD2 matches 15 bases. V dropped 8 bases and J dropped 4; count of bases not matched to a gene: 2. Germline V gene data show CDR1 as WNHNN and CDR2 as SYGVQD (reference sequence). The CDR3 covers 15 residues.

The chain uses TRBV7-8 and TRBJ1-4, with D unclear. This CDR3 comprises 16 residues. Trimming pared 1 base from V and 8 bases from J, leaving 17 bases between. CDR1 and CDR2 from the germline V gene are SGHVS and FQNEAQ. The CDR3: CASSLEASPYAEKLFF. The CDR3 coding sequence is TGTGCCAGCAGCTTAGAAGCCTCCCCCTACGCGGAAAAACTGTTTTTT.

The rearrangement uses TRBV30 and TRBJ2-3; 11 bases are shared with TRBD2. J lost 0 bases, V lost 2 bases, and 1 base had no gene match. This CDR3 is 15 amino acids long. The germline gives CDR1 GTSNPN, CDR2 SVGIG (reference sequence). The DNA of the CDR3 is TGTGCCTGGAGTCTAGCGGGGGGCAGCACAGATACGCAGTATTTT. Amino acids: CAWSLAGGSTDTQYF.

The CDR3 loop is CASSFWTSGITDTQYF. The CDR3 DNA follows: TGTGCCAGCAGCTTTTGGACTAGCGGGATTACAGATACGCAGTATTTT. The V and J genes are TRBV5-4 and TRBJ2-3, with TRBD2 matching 12 bases. The V gene's germline CDR1 is SGHNT and CDR2 YYREEE (reference sequence). The V gene end was trimmed by 2 bases and the J gene end by 3 bases; junction bases not matched to a gene: 4. The CDR3 spans 16 residues.

The rearrangement joins TRBV18 to TRBJ2-3; D may be TRBD2 (5 bases). V was trimmed by 1 base and J by 0 bases, leaving 11 bases between them. CDR1 is KGHSH, CDR2 LQKENI, per germline. The length of the CDR3 is 16 residues. CDR3 bases: TGTGCCAGCTCACCACAGCGGAAACATAGCACAGATACGCAGTATTTT. This encodes CASSPQRKHSTDTQYF. The full variable domain, completed using reference TRBV18 and TRBJ2-3, is NAGVMQNPRHLVRRRGQEARLRCSPMKGHSHVYWYRQLPEEGLKFMVYLQKENIIDESGMPKERFSAEFPKEGPSILRIQQVVRGDSAAYFCASSPQRKHSTDTQYFGPGTRLTVL.

The V and J genes are TRBV7-8 and TRBJ1-1; 7 bases line up with TRBD1. The trim removed 8 bases at V and 8 bases at J, leaving 14 bases unmatched. The CDR3 spans 14 residues. Germline-derived CDR1 and CDR2 are SGHVS and FQNEAQ. CDR3 nucleotide sequence: TGTGCCAGCGGCGACAGGGTAGGGCGATTGGAAGCTTTCTTT. This codes for CASGDRVGRLEAFF. The variable domain in full, completed from reference TRBV7-8 and TRBJ1-1, reads GAGVSQSPRYKVAKRGQDVALRCDPISGHVSLFWYQQALGQGPEFLTYFQNEAQLDKSGLPSDRFFAERPEGSVSTLKIQRTQQEDSAVYLCASGDRVGRLEAFFGQGTRLTVV.

The rearrangement links TRBV7-9 to TRBJ1-6, with TRBD1 matching over 8 bases. Losses at the gene ends were 6 bases for V and 8 bases for J; bases not matched to a gene: 6. The CDR3 has 14 amino acids. Germline V gene data show CDR1 as SEHNR and CDR2 as FQNEAQ (reference sequence). The CDR3 DNA follows: TGTGCCAGCAGACAGACAGGGGCGGATTCACCCCTCCACTTT. Translating gives CASRQTGADSPLHF. The full variable domain, its missing parts supplied by reference TRBV7-9 and TRBJ1-6, is DTGVSQNPRHKITKRGQNVTFRCDPISEHNRLYWYRQTLGQGPEFLTYFQNEAQLEKSRLLSDRFSAERPKGSFSTLEIQRTEQGDSAMYLCASRQTGADSPLHFGNGTRLTVT.

CDR3 loop: CASTPRQGLDGYTF. Written as DNA, the CDR3 is TGTGCCAGCACCCCCCGCCAGGGGTTGGATGGCTACACCTTC. The chain employs TRBV27 and TRBJ1-2, with TRBD1 as a possible D gene (6 bases). The germline V and J ends were trimmed by 7 bases and 6 bases, with 18 bases remaining between them. The CDR3 extends over 14 amino acids. Germline CDR1 MNHEY, CDR2 SMNVEV (reference sequence).